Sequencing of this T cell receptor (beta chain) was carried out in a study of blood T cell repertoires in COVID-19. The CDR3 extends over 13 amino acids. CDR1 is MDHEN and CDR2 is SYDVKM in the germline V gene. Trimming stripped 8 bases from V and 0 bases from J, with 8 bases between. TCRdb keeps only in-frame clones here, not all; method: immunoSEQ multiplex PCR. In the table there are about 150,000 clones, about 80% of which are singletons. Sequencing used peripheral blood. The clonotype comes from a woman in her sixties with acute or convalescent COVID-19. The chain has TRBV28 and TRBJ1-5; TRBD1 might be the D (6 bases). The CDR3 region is CASLQGSNQPQHF. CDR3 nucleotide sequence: TGTGCCAGCTTACAGGGTAGCAATCAGCCCCAGCATTTT.